One and the same sample provided the 26 T cell receptor beta chains below, sequenced in a study of T cell repertoires in cytomegalovirus infection. TCRdb reprocessed the reads via MiXCR and lists one record per CDR3 protein. Among 210,000 or so distinct CDR3 sequences listed, 6% to 8% were seen once. Sequenced: PBMCs. The receptors derive from a human donor in good health (CMV status not recorded). Some clones in this sample may be carry-over from other donors' samples.

V and J are TRBV12-5 and TRBJ2-1; D might be TRBD1 (5 bases). This CDR3 spans 13 amino acids. V lost 1 base and J lost 4, with 5 bases in between. Germline V gene lookup returns CDR1 LGHNT and CDR2 FRNRAP. CDR3 DNA sequence: TGTGCTAGTGGTTTGGGACAGTACAATGAGCAGTTCTTC. This codes for CASGLGQYNEQFF.

In DNA form, the CDR3 reads TGTGCCAGCAGCTTTGTCGCCGGAACTGAAGCTTTCTTT. It is translated as CASSFVAGTEAFF. The rearrangement links TRBV7-9 to TRBJ1-1; D not resolved. Germline lookup yields CDR1 SEHNR and CDR2 FQNEAQ (reference sequence). The CDR3 is 13 residues long. Trimming shortened V by 3 bases and J by 5 bases, and 10 bases separated the two germline ends.

This clonotype showed up many times. The chain uses TRBV11-2 and TRBJ1-5; D gene uncertain. There are 15 residues in the CDR3. V lost 1 base, J lost 3 bases, and 10 bases lay in between. CDR1 is SGHAT and CDR2 is FQNNGV in the germline V gene. The CDR3 coding sequence is TGTGCCAGCAGCTTAGGTCCAGGCAACAATCAGCCCCAGCATTTT. Translated: CASSLGPGNNQPQHF.

This clonotype was picked up many times. The chain is built from TRBV5-8 and TRBJ2-2; D unclear. Trimming pared 4 bases from V and 6 bases from J, leaving 10 bases between. There are 13 residues in the CDR3. CDR1 is SGHTS and CDR2 is YDEGEE in the germline V gene. CDR3 residues: CASSLDGSGELFF. Written as DNA, the CDR3 is TGTGCCAGCAGCCTGGACGGTTCCGGGGAGCTGTTTTTT.

This clonotype was recorded at least ten times. This chain uses TRBV6-2 or TRBV6-3 with TRBJ1-1; D is undetermined. CDR1 MNHEY and CDR2 SVGEGT come from the germline V gene. This CDR3 spans 15 amino acids. V lost 4 bases, J lost 1 base, and 13 bases lay in between. This CDR3 reads CASSSPAGKNTEAFF. CDR3 DNA: TGTGCCAGCAGTTCTCCCGCGGGGAAGAACACTGAAGCTTTCTTT.

There are many counts of this clonotype. The V gene is TRBV10-3, the J gene TRBJ1-5, with 7 bases that match TRBD1. Trimming cost V 10 bases and J 6 bases; bases outside gene matches: 12. This CDR3 comprises 14 residues. Germline CDR1 reads ENHRY; CDR2 reads SYGVKD. Here the CDR3 reads CATAGQGGSQPQHF. CDR3 coding DNA: TGTGCCACCGCGGGCCAGGGGGGCAGTCAGCCCCAGCATTTT.

Ten or more counts support this clonotype. This sequence joins TRBV5-1 and TRBJ1-1; no clear D. The CDR3 spans 15 residues. Trimming removed 4 bases at V and 1 base at J, with 14 bases between. Germline V CDR1 and CDR2: SGHRS, YFSETQ. DNA for the CDR3: TGCGCCAGCAGCCTCGTAGAGGTGGGGAACACTGAAGCTTTCTTT. Translated: CASSLVEVGNTEAFF.

The sample holds a few counts of this clonotype. The chain couples TRBV7-3 to TRBJ1-2, with 9 bases that match TRBD1. Germline V gene lookup returns CDR1 SGHTA and CDR2 FQGTGA. V was pared by 8 bases and J by 8 bases, with 15 bases of the junction left unmatched. The CDR3 totals 15 residues. CDR3 sequence reads: CASSTPGTGPSGYTF. In DNA, the CDR3 is TGTGCCAGCTCTACCCCCGGGACAGGGCCCTCAGGCTACACCTTC.

There are a few counts of this clonotype. The rearrangement joins TRBV20-1 to TRBJ2-3, with 11 bases identical to TRBD1. The CDR3 has 14 amino acids. Germline CDR1 reads DFQATT; CDR2 reads SNEGSKA (reference sequence). V shed 6 bases, J shed 5 bases, and the junction held 7 bases outside the gene matches. CDR3 residues: CSAKDRGLKDTQYF. The CDR3 DNA is TGCAGTGCCAAGGACAGGGGGCTCAAAGATACGCAGTATTTT.

This clonotype has ten or more counts. The rearrangement joins TRBV7-2 to TRBJ2-5, with D possibly being TRBD1 (5 bases). Germline V gene sequence: CDR1 SGHTA, CDR2 FQGNSA. The length of the CDR3 is 14 residues. V lost 4 bases and J 3 bases, leaving 12 bases between the germline ends. The CDR3 here is CASSSQGNKETQYF. CDR3 in DNA: TGTGCCAGCAGCTCCCAGGGTAACAAAGAGACCCAGTACTTC. Using reference TRBV7-2 and TRBJ2-5 for the parts outside the CDR3, the full variable domain is GAGVSQSPSNKVTEKGKDVELRCDPISGHTALYWYRQSLGQGLEFLIYFQGNSAPDKSGLPSDRFSAERTGGSVSTLTIQRTQQEDSAVYLCASSSQGNKETQYFGPGTRLLVL.

This clonotype was counted ten times or more. The chain has TRBV7-8 and TRBJ2-7; D is perhaps TRBD1 (5 bases). Germline-derived CDR1 and CDR2 are SGHVS and FQNEAQ. Trimming took off 3 bases at V and 0 bases at J, with 9 bases between the two ends. This CDR3 is 14 amino acids long. DNA for the CDR3: TGTGCCAGCAGCTTCCCACAGGACTCCTACGAGCAGTACTTC. Amino acids: CASSFPQDSYEQYF.

Ten or more counts support this clonotype. The rearrangement joins TRBV20-1 to TRBJ2-5, with 10 bases fitting TRBD2. Trimming removed 0 bases from V and 2 bases from J; junction bases left unmatched: 6. The germline V gene encodes CDR1 DFQATT and CDR2 SNEGSKA (reference sequence). The CDR3 has 16 residues. In DNA form, the CDR3 reads TGCAGTGCTAGAGATTTCCTAGCGGGGGAGCAAGAGACCCAGTACTTC. It yields the protein CSARDFLAGEQETQYF.

This clonotype was recorded many times. The chain combines TRBV5-1 with TRBJ1-1; TRBD1 agrees at 9 bases. Germline CDR1 reads SGHRS; CDR2 reads YFSETQ. CDR3 size: 16 residues. Losses at the gene ends were 2 bases for V and 10 bases for J; bases not matched to a gene: 15. CDR3 nucleotide sequence: TGCGCCAGCAGCTTTTCGATTGAACAGGGGGCTTACGGAGCTTTCTTT. Its protein is CASSFSIEQGAYGAFF.

This clonotype was seen many times. The V gene is TRBV7-2, the J gene TRBJ1-5; D unclear. Germline V gene lookup returns CDR1 SGHTA and CDR2 FQGNSA. V shed 6 bases and J shed 1 base, with 13 bases lying between them. The CDR3 contains 15 residues. The CDR3 region has the DNA TGTGCCAGCAGGGCGGTCTTAGGGAGCAATCAGCCCCAGCATTTT. It codes for CASRAVLGSNQPQHF.

This clonotype was observed at least ten times. The chain recombines TRBV6-2 or TRBV6-3 with TRBJ2-3; tentatively, D is TRBD1 (6 bases). Trimming cost V 2 bases and J 5 bases, with 14 bases left between them. CDR1 and CDR2 from the germline V gene are MNHEY and SVGEGT. CDR3 length: 15 amino acids. CDR3 sequence reads: CASSYDNRDKDTQYF. DNA of the CDR3: TGTGCCAGCAGTTACGATAACCGGGACAAAGATACGCAGTATTTT.

This clonotype has ten or more counts. The chain links TRBV7-8 to TRBJ1-5, with D maybe TRBD1 (5 bases). The germline gives CDR1 SGHVS, CDR2 FQNEAQ. The CDR3 consists of 17 residues. The ends were cut back, 0 bases at V and 0 bases at J, with 12 bases in the middle. The CDR3 is CASSLALTDYSNQPQHF. In DNA form, the CDR3 reads TGTGCCAGCAGCTTAGCGCTGACAGATTATAGCAATCAGCCCCAGCATTTT. The entire variable domain, with the rest obtained from reference TRBV7-8 and TRBJ1-5, is as follows: GAGVSQSPRYKVAKRGQDVALRCDPISGHVSLFWYQQALGQGPEFLTYFQNEAQLDKSGLPSDRFFAERPEGSVSTLKIQRTQQEDSAVYLCASSLALTDYSNQPQHFGDGTRLSIL.

There are a few counts of this clonotype. CDR3 in amino acids: CSAGGGDQPQHF. CDR3 in DNA: TGCAGTGCGGGCGGCGGAGATCAGCCCCAGCATTTT. The gene calls are TRBV20-1 and TRBJ1-5; no clear D. V was cut by 6 bases and J by 5 bases, with 11 bases left in between. This CDR3 has 12 amino acids. Germline lookup yields CDR1 DFQATT and CDR2 SNEGSKA (reference sequence).

This clonotype was counted ten times or more. The chain combines TRBV28 with TRBJ1-1; TRBD1 might be the D (5 bases). The V gene lost 4 bases and the J gene lost 5 bases, with 14 bases spanning the gap. The CDR3 loop spans 14 amino acids. In germline, CDR1 is MDHEN, CDR2 SYDVKM. DNA for the CDR3: TGTGCCAGCAGTTGGATCATCGGGACGACTGAAGCTTTCTTT. It translates to CASSWIIGTTEAFF.

CDR3 in DNA: TGCAGCGTTGAAGTTTGGGACAAGGACGAGACCCAGTACTTC. Amino acid sequence: CSVEVWDKDETQYF. The V and J genes are TRBV29-1 and TRBJ2-5, with D perhaps matching TRBD1 (6 bases). The germline CDR1 and CDR2 sequences are SQVTM and ANQGSEA. With 1 base removed from V and 5 bases from J, the gap between germline ends came to 14 bases. The CDR3 spans 14 residues.

This clonotype was detected many times. The chain combines TRBV7-9 with TRBJ2-7; D is unresolved. CDR3 size: 12 residues. The germline V gene has CDR1 SEHNR and CDR2 FQNEAQ (reference sequence). Between the trimmed V and J ends, which lost 0 bases and 7 bases, there was a span of 7 bases. CDR3 sequence reads: CASSLAYEEQYF. CDR3 coding DNA: TGTGCCAGCAGCTTAGCGTACGAGGAGCAGTACTTC.

This clonotype was recorded many times. The chain recombines TRBV28 with TRBJ1-3, with a possible D match to TRBD1 (6 bases). V lost 5 bases, J lost 0 bases, and 11 bases lay in between. The germline V gene encodes CDR1 MDHEN and CDR2 SYDVKM. This CDR3 has 15 amino acids. The CDR3: CASSPPDSSGNTIYF. The DNA for the CDR3 is TGTGCCAGCAGTCCCCCGGACAGCTCTGGAAACACCATATATTTT.

This clonotype occurred many times. The chain carries TRBV6-2 or TRBV6-3 and TRBJ1-5, with D perhaps matching TRBD1 (5 bases). Germline V gives CDR1 MNHEY, CDR2 SVGEGT. The CDR3 spans 14 residues. Trimming removed 4 bases from V and 3 bases from J, with 10 bases in between. This CDR3 reads CASSFGHNNQPQHF. CDR3 coding DNA: TGTGCCAGCAGTTTCGGACATAACAATCAGCCCCAGCATTTT.

Ten or more counts support this clonotype. This sequence joins TRBV4-1 and TRBJ1-4; 9 bases match TRBD1. This CDR3 is 16 amino acids long. Per germline, CDR1 MGHRA and CDR2 YSYEKL. Germline trimming cut 6 bases from V and 5 bases from J; bases unmatched to any gene: 10. CDR3 bases: TGCGCCAGCAGTCAGGATGGGACAGGGAGGAATGAAAAACTGTTTTTT. Translated: CASSQDGTGRNEKLFF.

This clonotype was detected ten times or more. The gene calls are TRBV7-2 and TRBJ2-1, with TRBD2 matching over 12 bases. The CDR3 has 16 amino acids. CDR1 is SGHTA, CDR2 FQGNSA, per germline. The V gene end was trimmed by 4 bases and the J gene end by 7 bases; junction bases not matched to a gene: 8. Here the CDR3 reads CASSSTSGGRRNEQFF. Here the CDR3 DNA reads TGTGCCAGCAGCTCTACTAGCGGGGGGAGGAGGAATGAGCAGTTCTTC.

This clonotype was counted many times. The CDR3 nucleotides are TGTGCCAGCAGTTCCGGGACAGGGGGGGTTCTCACCTTC. Its translation is CASSSGTGGVLTF. The rearrangement joins TRBV2 to TRBJ1-2, with TRBD1 matching 11 bases. The CDR3 covers 13 residues. Germline CDR1 and CDR2: SNHLY and FYNNEI. V was pared by 5 bases and J by 13 bases, with 9 bases of the junction left unmatched.

The chain joins TRBV11-3 to TRBJ2-7, with a possible D match to TRBD1 (6 bases). The CDR3 consists of 15 residues. Germline V gives CDR1 SGHNT, CDR2 YENEEA. V was clipped by 4 bases and J by 2 bases, with 15 bases between them. CDR3 bases: TGTGCCAGCAGCTCAGGGGCTGTCTCTACCTACGAGCAGTACTTC. Encoded protein: CASSSGAVSTYEQYF.